These 6 T cell receptor beta chains share one sample of origin, sequenced in a study of blood T cell repertoires in COVID-19. Clones were sequenced by immunoSEQ multiplex PCR, and TCRdb holds only the in-frame ones, with some missing. The sample holds 90,000 to 110,000 clones; roughly 80% are singletons and the top ten take 15%. The specimen was peripheral blood. The receptors were sampled from a woman older than 75 with acute or convalescent COVID-19.

Only one count was recorded for this clone. The rearrangement uses TRBV30 and TRBJ2-1; D may be TRBD2 (5 bases). With 3 bases removed from V and 0 bases from J, the gap between germline ends came to 9 bases. There are 14 residues in the CDR3. Germline values: CDR1 GTSNPN, CDR2 SVGIG (reference sequence). The CDR3 here is CAWRPGGSYNEQFF. CDR3 nucleotide sequence: TGTGCCTGGAGACCCGGAGGCTCCTACAATGAGCAGTTCTTC.

J is TRBJ2-2 and V is TRBV12-3 or TRBV12-4; D call uncertain. The CDR3 is 13 residues long. Trimming shortened V by 6 bases and J by 3 bases, and 8 bases separated the two germline ends. In DNA, the CDR3 is TGTGCCAGCAGCCTACAGTACACCGGGGAGCTGTTTTTT. This gives the protein CASSLQYTGELFF.

The chain links TRBV10-3 to TRBJ2-1, with 11 bases identical to TRBD2. Losses at the gene ends were 6 bases for V and 0 bases for J; bases not matched to a gene: 10. Per the germline V gene, CDR1 is ENHRY and CDR2 is SYGVKD. The CDR3 is 18 amino acids. CDR3: CAIRPGLAESSSYNEQFF. In nucleotides, the CDR3 is TGTGCCATCAGACCGGGACTAGCGGAATCAAGCTCCTACAATGAGCAGTTCTTC.

V gene TRBV4-1 combines with J gene TRBJ2-2; 9 nucleotides align to TRBD2. The CDR3 loop spans 16 amino acids. Per the germline V gene, CDR1 is MGHRA and CDR2 is YSYEKL. V lost 2 bases and J lost 7; bases outside the gene matches: 8. The CDR3 nucleotides read TGCGCCAGCAGCCAAAGTAGCGGGAGCGGTTACGGGGAGCTGTTTTTT. It yields the protein CASSQSSGSGYGELFF.

The V and J genes are TRBV15 and TRBJ1-2; D unclear. Germline assignment: CDR1 LNHNV and CDR2 YYDKDF (reference sequence). V lost 0 bases to trimming and J lost 9 bases, with 11 bases between them. The CDR3 sequence is 13 residues long. The CDR3 reads CATSRDFERSYTF. The CDR3 bases are TGTGCCACCAGCAGAGATTTCGAGAGGAGCTACACCTTC.

CDR3 region: CASGWARGGYGYTF. In DNA, the CDR3 is TGTGCTAGTGGTTGGGCAAGGGGGGGCTATGGCTACACCTTC. This chain connects TRBV12-5 to TRBJ1-2, with D possibly TRBD1 on 6 matching bases. Trimming left V 4 bases short and J 4 bases short, with 13 bases between. The germline gives CDR1 LGHNT, CDR2 FRNRAP. CDR3 length: 14 amino acids.